A single T cell receptor (beta chain) is shown here with its context. The source material, RNA transcripts, was used to amplify TCR beta CDR3 regions. The HTBI primer set was used in a first-round RT-PCR of the TCR CDR3. TCRdb passed the multiplex PCR reads through MiXCR, listing each CDR3 protein once. The sample has 380,000 or so distinct CDR3 sequences; approximately 15% are singletons. The sample is drawn from a study of T cells in Graves' hyperthyroidism and ophthalmopathy. With 2 bases clipped from V and 8 bases from J, the junction kept 8 bases outside the gene matches. Germline V gene data show CDR1 as GTSNPN and CDR2 as SVGIG (reference sequence). This CDR3 is built from 14 residues.

The rearrangement joins TRBV30 to TRBJ1-2, with 10 bases identical to TRBD1. Sample: blood. The source is a man aged 25 to 45 with Graves' hyperthyroidism that later progressed to Graves' ophthalmopathy. CDR3 DNA: TGTGCCTGGAGTCGAGGCGGACAGGGGGACGGCTACACCTTC. Translated: CAWSRGGQGDGYTF.